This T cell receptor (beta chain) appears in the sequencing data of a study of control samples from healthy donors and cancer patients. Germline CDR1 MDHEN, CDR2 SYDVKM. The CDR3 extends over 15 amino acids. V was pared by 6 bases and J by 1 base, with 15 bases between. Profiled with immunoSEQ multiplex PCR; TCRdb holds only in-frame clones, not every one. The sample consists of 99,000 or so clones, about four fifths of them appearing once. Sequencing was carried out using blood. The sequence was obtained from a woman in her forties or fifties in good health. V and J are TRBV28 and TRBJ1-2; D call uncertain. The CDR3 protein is CASSVTLRINYGYTF. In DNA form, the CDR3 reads TGTGCCAGCAGCGTCACCCTACGGATTAACTATGGCTACACCTTC.